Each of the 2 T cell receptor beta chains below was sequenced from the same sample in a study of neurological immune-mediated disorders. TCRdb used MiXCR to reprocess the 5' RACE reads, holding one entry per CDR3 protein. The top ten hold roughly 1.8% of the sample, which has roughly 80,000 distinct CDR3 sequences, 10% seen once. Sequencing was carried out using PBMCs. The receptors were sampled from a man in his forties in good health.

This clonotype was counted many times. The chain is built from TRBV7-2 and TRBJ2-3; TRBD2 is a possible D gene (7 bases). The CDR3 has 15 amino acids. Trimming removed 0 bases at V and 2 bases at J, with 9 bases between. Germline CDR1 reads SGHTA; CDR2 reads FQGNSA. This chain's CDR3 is CASSLAGGPTDTQYF. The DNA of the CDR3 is TGTGCCAGCAGCTTAGCGGGGGGGCCCACAGATACGCAGTATTTT.

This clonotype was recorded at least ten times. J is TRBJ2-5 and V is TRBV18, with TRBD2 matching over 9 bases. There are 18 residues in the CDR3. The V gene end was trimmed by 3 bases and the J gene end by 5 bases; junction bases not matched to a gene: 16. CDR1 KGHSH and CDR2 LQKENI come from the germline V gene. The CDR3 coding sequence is TGTGCCAGCTCACCCGGTACTAGCGGGCTGCCCGGCCGGGAGACCCAGTACTTC. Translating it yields CASSPGTSGLPGRETQYF.